This T cell receptor beta chain originates from a study of blood T cell repertoires in COVID-19. Background on the study: COVID-19 samples from acute and convalescent phases originated in the United States, Italy and Spain. Nucleic acid was either cDNA or gDNA, and it came from T cells, B-cell-depleted T cells, or PBMCs.

Authors' processing steps: Reference gene primer amplification yielded estimated nucleated cell counts. Assay used: immunoSEQ multiplex PCR; TCRdb lists only in-frame clones, some missing. V and J calls and clone size follow that table, whereas D and trimming were derived from the DNA. The data hold roughly 300,000 clones, with more than 75% observed a single time. The CDR3 is 15 residues long. V dropped 4 bases and J dropped 5 bases, with 17 bases sitting between them. Germline V gene sequence: CDR1 MDHEN, CDR2 SYDVKM. This clone was counted between two and nine times. This TCR was sampled from a woman in her fifties or sixties who had recovered from COVID-19. Sequencing was performed on peripheral blood. The chain carries TRBV28 and TRBJ2-5, with D perhaps TRBD1 (5 bases). The CDR3: CASSSFQGRSETQYF. CDR3 nucleotide sequence: TGTGCCAGCAGTTCTTTTCAGGGCCGATCGGAGACCCAGTACTTC.